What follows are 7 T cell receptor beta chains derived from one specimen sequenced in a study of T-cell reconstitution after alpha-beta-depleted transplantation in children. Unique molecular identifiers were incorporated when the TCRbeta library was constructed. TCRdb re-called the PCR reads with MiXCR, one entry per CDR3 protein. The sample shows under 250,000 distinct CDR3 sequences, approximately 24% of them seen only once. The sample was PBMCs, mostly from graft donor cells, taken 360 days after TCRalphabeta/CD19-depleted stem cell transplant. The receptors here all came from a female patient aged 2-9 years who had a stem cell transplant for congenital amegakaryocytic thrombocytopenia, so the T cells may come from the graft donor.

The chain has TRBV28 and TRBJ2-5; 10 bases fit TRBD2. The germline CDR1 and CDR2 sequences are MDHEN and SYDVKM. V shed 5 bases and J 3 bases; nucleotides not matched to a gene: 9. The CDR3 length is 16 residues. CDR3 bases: TGTGCCAGCAGTCTAAAAGCGGGAGGGCCGGAAGAGACCCAGTACTTC. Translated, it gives CASSLKAGGPEETQYF.

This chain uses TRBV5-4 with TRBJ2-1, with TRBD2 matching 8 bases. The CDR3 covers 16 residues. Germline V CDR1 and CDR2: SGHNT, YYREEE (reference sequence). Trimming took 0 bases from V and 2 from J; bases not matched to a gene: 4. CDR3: CASSLVLAGPYNEQFF. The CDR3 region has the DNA TGTGCCAGCAGCTTGGTGTTAGCGGGACCCTACAATGAGCAGTTCTTC.

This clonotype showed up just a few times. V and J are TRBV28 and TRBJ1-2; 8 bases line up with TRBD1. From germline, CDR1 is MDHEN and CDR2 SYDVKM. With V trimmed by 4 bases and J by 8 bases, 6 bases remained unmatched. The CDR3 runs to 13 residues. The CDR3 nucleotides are TGTGCCAGCAGTTCGACAGGGGCGGTCGGCTACACCTTC. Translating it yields CASSSTGAVGYTF.

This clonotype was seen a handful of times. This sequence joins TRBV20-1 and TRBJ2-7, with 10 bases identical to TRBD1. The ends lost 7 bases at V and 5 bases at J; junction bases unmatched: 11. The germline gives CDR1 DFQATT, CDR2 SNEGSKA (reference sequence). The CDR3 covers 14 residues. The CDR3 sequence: CSGVRRDRGDEQYF. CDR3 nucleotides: TGCAGTGGCGTGCGACGGGACAGGGGAGACGAGCAGTACTTC.

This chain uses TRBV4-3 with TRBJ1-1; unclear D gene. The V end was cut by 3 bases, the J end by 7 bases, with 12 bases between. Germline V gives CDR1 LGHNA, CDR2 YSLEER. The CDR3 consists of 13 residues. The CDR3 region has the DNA TGCGCCAGCAGCCACAGCCGTGGAGGTGAAGCTTTCTTT. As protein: CASSHSRGGEAFF.

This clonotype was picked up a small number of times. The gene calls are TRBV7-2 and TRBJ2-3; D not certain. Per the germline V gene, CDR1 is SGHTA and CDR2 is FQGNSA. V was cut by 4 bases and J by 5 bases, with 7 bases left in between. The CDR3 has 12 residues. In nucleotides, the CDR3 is TGTGCCAGCAGCTCCTCATTAGATACGCAGTATTTT. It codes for CASSSSLDTQYF.

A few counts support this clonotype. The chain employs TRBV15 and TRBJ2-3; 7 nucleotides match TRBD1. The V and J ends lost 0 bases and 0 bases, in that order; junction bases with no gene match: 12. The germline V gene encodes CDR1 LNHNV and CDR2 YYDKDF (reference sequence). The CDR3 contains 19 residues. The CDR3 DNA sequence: TGTGCCACCAGCAGAGATCCCCCCCGGGACAGCTTTAGCACAGATACGCAGTATTTT. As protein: CATSRDPPRDSFSTDTQYF.